This T cell receptor beta chain emerged from a study of blood T cell repertoires in COVID-19. About the research overall: Spain, Italy and the United States supplied samples that represented acute and convalescent COVID-19. PBMCs, B-cell-depleted T cells, or T cells were the source of the cDNA or gDNA that made up the material.

Seattle patients were enrolled during active infection and followed longitudinally. In the source study's methods: The authors estimated nucleated cell counts from reference gene primer amplification. The method was immunoSEQ multiplex PCR; TCRdb's version includes in-frame clones alone and lacks a portion of them. The V and J calls and clone size come from that table; D and trimming were worked out from the DNA. The table has about 260,000 clones, approximately 92% seen once. V was clipped by 3 bases and J by 1 base, with 10 bases between them. The CDR3 is made up of 15 amino acids. Germline V CDR1 and CDR2: MNHNS, SASEGT.

V usage is TRBV6-1 and J usage is TRBJ2-1; TRBD2 is a possible D gene (5 bases). This clonotype originated in a person aged 18-35 years with COVID-19, enrolled during active disease. The sample taken for sequencing was peripheral blood. The CDR3 loop is CASSETPGSYNEQFF. CDR3 bases: TGTGCCAGCAGTGAGACCCCGGGGTCCTACAATGAGCAGTTCTTC.